Listed here are 25 T cell receptor beta chains from one sample, sequenced in a study of OX40 agonist ivuxolimab in advanced cancers. The repertoire was sequenced with immunoSEQ multiplex PCR; TCRdb's copy has only in-frame clones and lacks some. The table has 80,000 to 100,000 clones, roughly 90% seen once. The sequencing used CD4+ or CD8+ T cells sorted from blood, collected in a trial of the OX40 agonist ivuxolimab. The origin of the receptors is an adult with an advanced solid tumor such as melanoma, head and neck, liver or kidney cancer.

The gene calls are TRBV7-2 and TRBJ2-3; 10 positions agree with TRBD2. Germline loops: CDR1 SGHTA, CDR2 FQGNSA. The CDR3 totals 16 residues. The junction had 11 bases not matched to a gene; V was cut back by 5 bases and J by 6 bases. The CDR3 region has the DNA TGTGCCAGCAGCAAGGGGGCTAGCGGGAGAGGCGATACGCAGTATTTT. This translates into CASSKGASGRGDTQYF.

This chain joins TRBV6-5 and TRBJ1-1; 8 nucleotides align to TRBD1. V gave up 6 bases and J gave up 2 bases; unmatched junction bases: 2. The CDR3 has 13 amino acids. Germline CDR1 MNHEY, CDR2 SVGAGI. CDR3 DNA sequence: TGTGCCAGCAGGGGGACAGGAAACACTGAAGCTTTCTTT. Amino acids: CASRGTGNTEAFF.

V gene TRBV18 combines with J gene TRBJ1-3, with D maybe TRBD1 (5 bases). This CDR3 region has 17 residues. Germline-derived CDR1 and CDR2 are KGHSH and LQKENI. Trimming took 2 bases from V and 0 from J, leaving 14 bases between them. The CDR3 bases are TGTGCCAGCTCACCATTGACAGCCGAGAGCTCTGGAAACACCATATATTTT. This sequence encodes CASSPLTAESSGNTIYF.

The chain recombines TRBV7-6 with TRBJ2-2; D is unresolved. This CDR3 is 15 amino acids long. V gave up 5 bases and J gave up 4 bases, with 14 bases separating them. CDR1 and CDR2 (germline): SGHVS, FNYEAQ. The CDR3 sequence is CASSPSRSFTGELFF. Written as DNA, the CDR3 is TGTGCCAGCAGCCCTAGTCGCAGTTTCACCGGGGAGCTGTTTTTT.

The chain links TRBV5-1 to TRBJ2-3; a weak D match, TRBD1 (6 bases). The CDR3 consists of 14 residues. Trimming stripped 4 bases from V and 5 bases from J, with 14 bases between. CDR1 SGHRS and CDR2 YFSETQ come from the germline V gene. The CDR3 loop reads CASSVTGSVDTQYF. The CDR3 DNA reads TGCGCCAGCAGCGTTACAGGGTCTGTAGATACGCAGTATTTT.

This clone showed up just once. The sample contains more than one DNA sequence encoding this CDR3. The gene calls are TRBV28 and TRBJ1-5; no reliable D call. Germline-derived CDR1 and CDR2 are MDHEN and SYDVKM. With 4 bases removed from V and 5 bases from J, the gap between germline ends came to 3 bases. The CDR3 has 11 residues. The CDR3: CASSSYQPQHF. CDR3 nucleotides: TGTGCCAGCAGTTCATATCAGCCCCAGCATTTT.

The genes are TRBV14 and TRBJ2-1; 8 bases are a match to TRBD2. The CDR3 sequence is 14 residues long. The ends lost 2 bases at V and 10 bases at J; junction bases unmatched: 7. Germline assignment: CDR1 SGHDN and CDR2 FVKESK. The CDR3 DNA sequence: TGTGCCAGCAGCCAAATAGCGGGGAGTTTGGAGCAGTTCTTC. Amino acids: CASSQIAGSLEQFF.

The chain joins TRBV6-4 to TRBJ2-7, with 8 bases lining up with TRBD2. The J segment lost 1 base and the V segment lost 6 bases, leaving 5 bases of the junction unmatched. The CDR3 is made up of 14 amino acids. Germline values: CDR1 MRHNA, CDR2 SNTAGT. The CDR3 loop is CASRESGSSYEQYF. CDR3 nucleotide sequence: TGTGCCAGCAGAGAAAGCGGGAGTTCCTACGAGCAGTACTTC.

The CDR3 DNA sequence: TGTGCCATCAGTGATTCGACAGGTGTGACTAGCGGGGGATACAATGAGCAGTTCTTC. Protein product: CAISDSTGVTSGGYNEQFF. The chain links TRBV10-3 to TRBJ2-1, with 12 positions matching TRBD2. Losses at the gene ends were 3 bases for V and 4 bases for J; bases not matched to a gene: 13. This CDR3 spans 19 amino acids. Germline V CDR1 and CDR2: ENHRY, SYGVKD.

The genes are TRBV5-1 and TRBJ2-3, with D perhaps TRBD1 (5 bases). The CDR3 is 15 residues long. V lost 6 bases, J lost 3 bases, and 17 bases lay in between. The germline gives CDR1 SGHRS, CDR2 YFSETQ. CDR3 region: CASTMDTGITDTQYF. For the CDR3, the DNA is TGCGCCAGCACCATGGACACCGGAATTACAGATACGCAGTATTTT.

This rearrangement joins TRBV7-9 to TRBJ2-3, with 12 bases identical to TRBD2. CDR1 is SEHNR, CDR2 FQNEAQ, per germline (reference sequence). Germline trimming cut 5 bases from V and 2 bases from J; bases unmatched to any gene: 11. The CDR3 runs 18 residues. The CDR3 loop is CASSQGGLAGPVTDTQYF. The CDR3 DNA reads TGTGCCAGCAGCCAGGGGGGACTAGCGGGTCCCGTCACAGATACGCAGTATTTT. The whole variable domain, remainder taken from reference TRBV7-9 and TRBJ2-3, is DTGVSQNPRHKITKRGQNVTFRCDPISEHNRLYWYRQTLGQGPEFLTYFQNEAQLEKSRLLSDRFSAERPKGSFSTLEIQRTEQGDSAMYLCASSQGGLAGPVTDTQYFGPGTRLTVL.

This chain connects TRBV5-1 to TRBJ2-7; tentatively, D is TRBD1 (6 bases). Deletions cut 4 bases from V and 4 bases from J, with 12 bases between. Germline CDR1 SGHRS, CDR2 YFSETQ. The CDR3 runs to 13 residues. CDR3 loop: CASSQVGAYEQYF. DNA of the CDR3: TGCGCCAGCAGCCAAGTGGGGGCATACGAGCAGTACTTC.

The genes are TRBV19 and TRBJ2-1; the D call may be TRBD1 or TRBD2 (6 bases each). Trimming stripped 7 bases from V and 6 bases from J, with 19 bases between. Germline lookup yields CDR1 LNHDA and CDR2 SQIVND (reference sequence). The length of the CDR3 is 15 residues. This chain's CDR3 is CASIRQAGPLNEQFF. The CDR3 DNA follows: TGTGCCAGTATCCGACAGGCGGGGCCCCTCAATGAGCAGTTCTTC.

This sequence joins TRBV18 and TRBJ1-5; D uncertain. V lost 4 bases and J lost 4, with 8 bases in between. This CDR3 contains 13 residues. Germline loops: CDR1 KGHSH, CDR2 LQKENI. CDR3 nucleotide sequence: TGTGCCAGCTCACAACATCGAAATCAGCCCCAGCATTTT. Protein: CASSQHRNQPQHF.

This clone was picked up one time. V usage is TRBV27 and J usage is TRBJ2-7; TRBD2 matches 11 bases. Unmatched junction bases numbered 6, after V lost 2 bases and J lost 9 bases. Germline lookup yields CDR1 MNHEY and CDR2 SMNVEV (reference sequence). This CDR3 has 14 residues. The CDR3 region is CASSLQASGRPQYF. CDR3 DNA: TGTGCCAGCAGTTTACAGGCTAGCGGGAGGCCGCAGTACTTC.

V gene TRBV4-2 combines with J gene TRBJ2-5, with TRBD1 identical over 8 bases. The germline V gene encodes CDR1 LGHNA and CDR2 YNFKEQ. J lost 2 bases, V lost 0 bases, and 20 bases had no gene match. The CDR3 consists of 21 residues. The CDR3 loop reads CASSQDLTGASFGTPQETQYF. As DNA, the CDR3 is TGTGCCAGCAGCCAAGACTTGACAGGGGCTAGCTTCGGGACACCTCAAGAGACCCAGTACTTC.

V gene TRBV9 combines with J gene TRBJ1-6; TRBD1 might be the D (5 bases). The V and J ends lost 0 bases and 10 bases respectively, with 14 bases between them. The germline gives CDR1 SGDLS, CDR2 YYNGEE. The CDR3 sequence is 15 residues long. The CDR3 sequence: CASSVAEGKGSPLHF. The DNA for the CDR3 is TGTGCCAGCAGCGTAGCGGAGGGGAAGGGATCACCCCTCCACTTT.

This clone was found once. The chain has TRBV7-7 and TRBJ2-2; maybe TRBD1 (6 bases). Germline CDR1 SSHAT, CDR2 FNYEAQ (reference sequence). The CDR3 is 14 residues long. V was trimmed by 5 bases and J by 4 bases, leaving 11 bases between them. CDR3 DNA: TGTGCCAGCAGCCGCACAGGGAGCACCGGGGAGCTGTTTTTT. It is translated as CASSRTGSTGELFF.

This chain uses TRBV15 with TRBJ1-2, with 8 positions matching TRBD1. V gave up 1 base and J gave up 2 bases; unmatched junction bases: 0. CDR3 length: 14 residues. Looked up from germline, CDR1 is LNHNV and CDR2 is YYDKDF (reference sequence). The CDR3 bases are TGTGCCACCAGCAGAGGGACAGGGAACTATGGCTACACCTTC. The encoded protein is CATSRGTGNYGYTF. Supplemented by reference TRBV15 and TRBJ1-2, the full variable domain reads DAMVIQNPRYQVTQFGKPVTLSCSQTLNHNVMYWYQQKSSQAPKLLFHYYDKDFNNEADTPDNFQSRRPNTSFCFLDIRSPGLGDTAMYLCATSRGTGNYGYTFGSGTRLTVV.

The chain has TRBV18 and TRBJ1-4; 10 nucleotides agree with TRBD1. The length of the CDR3 is 15 residues. The V gene's germline CDR1 is KGHSH and CDR2 LQKENI. V gave up 3 bases and J gave up 5 bases; unmatched junction bases: 3. The CDR3 loop reads CASSPGQGKNEKLFF. The CDR3, as DNA: TGTGCCAGCTCACCGGGACAGGGGAAAAATGAAAAACTGTTTTTT.

The V call is TRBV10-1, the J call TRBJ2-7; TRBD1 is a possible D gene (5 bases). The CDR3 totals 11 residues. V lost 8 bases and J 8 bases, leaving 13 bases between the germline ends. The germline V gene has CDR1 WNHNN and CDR2 SYGVQD (reference sequence). The CDR3 protein is CASLSTDQQYF. CDR3 coding DNA: TGCGCCAGCCTCTCGACAGACCAGCAGTACTTC.

The chain carries TRBV27 and TRBJ2-1; 7 nucleotides line up with TRBD1. Germline V gene sequence: CDR1 MNHEY, CDR2 SMNVEV (reference sequence). The CDR3 runs 15 residues. Trimming removed 5 bases from V and 0 bases from J; junction bases left unmatched: 4. CDR3 region: CASSPRQGSYNEQFF. The CDR3 DNA sequence: TGTGCCAGCAGTCCCCGACAGGGCTCCTACAATGAGCAGTTCTTC.

The chain joins TRBV14 to TRBJ2-1, with 7 bases that match TRBD2. CDR3 length: 16 amino acids. V gave up 5 bases and J gave up 2 bases; unmatched junction bases: 9. In germline, CDR1 is SGHDN, CDR2 FVKESK. The CDR3 reads CASSSWGGGTYNEQFF. CDR3 DNA sequence: TGTGCCAGCAGCTCCTGGGGGGGAGGGACCTACAATGAGCAGTTCTTC.

The V gene is TRBV5-1, the J gene TRBJ2-5, with D tentatively TRBD1 or TRBD2 (6 bases each). CDR3 size: 16 residues. Germline V lookup: CDR1 SGHRS, CDR2 YFSETQ. The V and J ends lost 3 bases and 2 bases respectively, with 17 bases between them. CDR3 nucleotide sequence: TGCGCCAGCAGCTCCTTAGGGGGTGGGACTCAAGAGACCCAGTACTTC. Translating it yields CASSSLGGGTQETQYF.

V usage is TRBV19 and J usage is TRBJ1-5; 9 nucleotides line up with TRBD1. V trimming: 5 bases; J trimming: 4 bases; junction bases outside the gene matches: 6. Germline-derived CDR1 and CDR2 are LNHDA and SQIVND (reference sequence). The CDR3 runs 15 residues. CDR3 bases: TGTGCCAGTAGTCCCGGGACAGGGCAAAATCAGCCCCAGCATTTT. This codes for CASSPGTGQNQPQHF.